This T cell receptor (beta chain) came from a study of cytomegalovirus exposure and HLA in healthy donors. The ends were cut back, 0 bases at V and 5 bases at J, with 17 bases in the middle. The CDR3 has 16 residues. Germline CDR1 reads SGDLS; CDR2 reads YYNGEE. PCR used 60 Vbeta primers and 13 Jbeta primers. Sequencing was performed with immunoSEQ multiplex PCR; in TCRdb, only in-frame clones are kept and a portion is missing. The sample shows 150,000 to 200,000 clones, less than 90% of them seen only once. Broader study findings: Several V segments, TRBV6-2 and TRBV6-3 among them, could not be told apart and were dropped.

As concerns this clone: Its target is unknown.

This chain links TRBV9 with TRBJ2-5; D gene unclear. This TCR was recovered from a boy aged 2-9 years in good health and CMV-seronegative. Sequencing was performed on PBMCs. CDR3: CASSVGATRELETQYF. The CDR3 coding sequence is TGTGCCAGCAGCGTAGGCGCTACCCGAGAGTTGGAGACCCAGTACTTC. Drawing the rest from reference TRBV9 and TRBJ2-5, the complete variable domain is DSGVTQTPKHLITATGQRVTLRCSPRSGDLSVYWYQQSLDQGLQFLIQYYNGEERAKGNILERFSAQQFPDLHSELNLSSLELGDSALYFCASSVGATRELETQYFGPGTRLLVL.